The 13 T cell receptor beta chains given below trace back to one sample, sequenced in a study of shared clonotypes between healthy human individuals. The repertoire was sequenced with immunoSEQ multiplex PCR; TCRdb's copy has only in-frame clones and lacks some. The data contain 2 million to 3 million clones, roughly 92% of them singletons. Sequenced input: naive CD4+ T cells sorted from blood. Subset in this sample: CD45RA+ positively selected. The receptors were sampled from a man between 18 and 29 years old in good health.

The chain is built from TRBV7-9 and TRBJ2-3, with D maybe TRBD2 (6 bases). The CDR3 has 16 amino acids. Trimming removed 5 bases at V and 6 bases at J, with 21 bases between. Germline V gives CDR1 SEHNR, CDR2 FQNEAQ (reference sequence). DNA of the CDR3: TGTGCCAGCAGCCCCCTAAGGGGCGGGATAAGCGATACGCAGTATTTT. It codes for CASSPLRGGISDTQYF.

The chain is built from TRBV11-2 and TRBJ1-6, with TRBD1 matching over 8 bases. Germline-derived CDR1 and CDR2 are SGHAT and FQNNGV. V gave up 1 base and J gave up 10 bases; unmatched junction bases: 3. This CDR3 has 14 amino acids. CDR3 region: CASSLGRGRSPLHF. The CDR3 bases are TGTGCCAGCAGCTTAGGCAGGGGGCGCTCACCCCTCCACTTT.

The CDR3 DNA sequence: TGTGCCAGCAGTCTGGGGATCAGAGATACGCAGTATTTT. It specifies CASSLGIRDTQYF. The genes are TRBV2 and TRBJ2-3; D is undetermined. In germline, CDR1 is SNHLY, CDR2 FYNNEI. The CDR3 consists of 13 residues. V was clipped by 5 bases and J by 5 bases, with 11 bases between them.

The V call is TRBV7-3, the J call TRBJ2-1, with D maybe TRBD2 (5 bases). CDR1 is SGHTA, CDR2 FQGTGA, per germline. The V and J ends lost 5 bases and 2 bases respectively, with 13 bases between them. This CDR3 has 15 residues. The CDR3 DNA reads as TGTGCCAGCAGCGCCACTAGTTCTGCCTACAATGAGCAGTTCTTC. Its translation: CASSATSSAYNEQFF.

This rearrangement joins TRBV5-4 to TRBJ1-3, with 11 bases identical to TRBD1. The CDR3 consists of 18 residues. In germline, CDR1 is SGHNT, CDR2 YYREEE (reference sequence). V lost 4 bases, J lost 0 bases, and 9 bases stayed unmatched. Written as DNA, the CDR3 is TGTGCCAGCAGCGCGCTGGGACAGGGGGTGAACTCTGGAAACACCATATATTTT. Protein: CASSALGQGVNSGNTIYF.

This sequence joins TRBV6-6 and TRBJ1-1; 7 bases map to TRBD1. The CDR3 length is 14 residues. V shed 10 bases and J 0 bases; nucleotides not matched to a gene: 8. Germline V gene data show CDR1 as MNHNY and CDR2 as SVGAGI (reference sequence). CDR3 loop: CATTGQSLNTEAFF. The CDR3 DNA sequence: TGTGCCACCACGGGACAGAGTTTGAACACTGAAGCTTTCTTT.

The CDR3 reads CASSFNTGVLTEAFF. The CDR3 DNA follows: TGTGCCAGCAGCTTCAACACAGGGGTGCTCACTGAAGCTTTCTTT. This chain uses TRBV7-2 with TRBJ1-1; 7 bases align to TRBD1. CDR1 and CDR2 from the germline V gene are SGHTA and FQGNSA. The CDR3 spans 15 residues. V shed 3 bases and J 4 bases; nucleotides not matched to a gene: 8. Complete variable domain (other parts from reference TRBV7-2 and TRBJ1-1): GAGVSQSPSNKVTEKGKDVELRCDPISGHTALYWYRQSLGQGLEFLIYFQGNSAPDKSGLPSDRFSAERTGGSVSTLTIQRTQQEDSAVYLCASSFNTGVLTEAFFGQGTRLTVV.

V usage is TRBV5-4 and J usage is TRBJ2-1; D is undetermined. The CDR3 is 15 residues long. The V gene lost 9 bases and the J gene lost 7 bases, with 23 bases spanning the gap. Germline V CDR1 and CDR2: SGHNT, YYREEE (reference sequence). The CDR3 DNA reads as TGTGCCACCAATCACGGCGGAACCCCTACAAATGAGCAGTTCTTC. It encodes CATNHGGTPTNEQFF.

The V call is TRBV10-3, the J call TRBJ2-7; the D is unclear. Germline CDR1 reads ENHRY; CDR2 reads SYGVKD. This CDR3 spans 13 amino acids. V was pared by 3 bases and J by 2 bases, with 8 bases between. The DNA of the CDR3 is TGTGCCATCAGTGAATTTACCGCCTACGAGCAGTACTTC. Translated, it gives CAISEFTAYEQYF.

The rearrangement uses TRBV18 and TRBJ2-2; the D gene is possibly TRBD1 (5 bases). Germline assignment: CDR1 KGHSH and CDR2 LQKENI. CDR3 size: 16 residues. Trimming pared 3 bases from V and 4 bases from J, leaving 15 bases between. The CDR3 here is CASSPFEVRATGELFF. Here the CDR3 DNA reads TGTGCCAGCTCACCTTTCGAAGTCAGGGCCACCGGGGAGCTGTTTTTT.

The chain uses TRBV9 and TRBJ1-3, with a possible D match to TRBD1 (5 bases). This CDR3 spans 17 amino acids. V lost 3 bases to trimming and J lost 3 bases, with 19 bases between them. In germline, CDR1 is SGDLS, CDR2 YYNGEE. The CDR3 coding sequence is TGTGCCAGCAGCGGGGCCGGACCTCAGGGTTATGGAAACACCATATATTTT. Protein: CASSGAGPQGYGNTIYF.

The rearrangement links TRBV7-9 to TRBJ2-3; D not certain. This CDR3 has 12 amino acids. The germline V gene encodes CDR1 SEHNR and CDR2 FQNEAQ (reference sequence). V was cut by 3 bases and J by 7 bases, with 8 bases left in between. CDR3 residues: CASSFNPNTQYF. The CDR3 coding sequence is TGTGCCAGCAGCTTTAACCCAAATACGCAGTATTTT.

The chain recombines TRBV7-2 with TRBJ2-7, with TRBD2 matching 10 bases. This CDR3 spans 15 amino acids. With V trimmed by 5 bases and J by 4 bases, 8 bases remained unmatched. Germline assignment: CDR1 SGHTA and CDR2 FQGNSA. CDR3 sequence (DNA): TGTGCCAGCAGCCCAAGCGGGAGGGCGGTGTACGAGCAGTACTTC. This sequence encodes CASSPSGRAVYEQYF.